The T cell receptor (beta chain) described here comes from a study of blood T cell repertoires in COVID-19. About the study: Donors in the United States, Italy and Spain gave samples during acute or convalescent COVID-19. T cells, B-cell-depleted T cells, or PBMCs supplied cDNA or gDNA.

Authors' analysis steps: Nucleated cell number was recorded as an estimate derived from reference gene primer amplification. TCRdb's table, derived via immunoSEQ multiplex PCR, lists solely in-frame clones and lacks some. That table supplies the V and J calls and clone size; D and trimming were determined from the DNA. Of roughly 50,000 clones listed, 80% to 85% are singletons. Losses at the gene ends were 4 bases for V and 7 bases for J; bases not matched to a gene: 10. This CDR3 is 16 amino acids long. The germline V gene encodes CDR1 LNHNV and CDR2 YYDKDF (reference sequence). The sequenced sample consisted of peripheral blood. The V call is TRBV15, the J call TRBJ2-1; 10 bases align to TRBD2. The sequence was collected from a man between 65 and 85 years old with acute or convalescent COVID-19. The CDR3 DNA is TGTGCCACCAGCATAGCAAGCAGCGGGAGGGTTAATGAGCAGTTCTTC. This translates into CATSIASSGRVNEQFF.